This is a list of T cell receptor beta chains from one sample in a study of cytomegalovirus exposure and HLA in healthy donors. The assay was immunoSEQ multiplex PCR, and TCRdb's table has in-frame clones only and misses some. This table holds approximately 110,000 clones, 65% to 80% found once. Sequences were obtained from PBMCs. These receptors originate from a woman in her thirties or forties in good health and CMV-seropositive. CDR3s include the opening cysteine and the closing phenylalanine or tryptophan. The size field is filled for only some rows; it gives once, few, many or a size class.

>14|TRBV10-3|.|TRBJ1-1
CAITSDRKNTEAFF
>14|TRBV28|.|TRBJ1-2
CASSPGQFNYGYTF
>14|TRBV5-1|.|TRBJ1-2
CASSLRTGGYGYTF
>13|TRBV9|.|TRBJ2-5
CASSVSLEETQYF
>12|TRBV27|once|TRBJ2-7
CASSFRGDEQYF
>13|TRBV7-3|.|TRBJ2-7
CASSWGQGAEQYF
>19|TRBV7-2|.|TRBJ2-1
CASSSFGLAGGPSYNEQFF
>17|TRBV4-1|.|TRBJ2-6
CASSQGTVNSGANVLTF
>15|TRBV7-9|.|TRBJ1-4
CASSPGQGWNEKLFF
>17|TRBV6-1|.|TRBJ1-3
CASSEALGGDSGNTIYF
>15|TRBV5-5|.|TRBJ1-3
CASSRGFMPGNTIYF
>11|TRBV10-2|.|TRBJ2-3
CAAQGLDTQYF
>14|TRBV6-6|.|TRBJ1-1
CASSSGTGRREAFF
>13|TRBV28|.|TRBJ1-3
CASSMSSGNTIYF
>15|TRBV4-1|.|TRBJ2-3
CASSQDPPVSRDSHF